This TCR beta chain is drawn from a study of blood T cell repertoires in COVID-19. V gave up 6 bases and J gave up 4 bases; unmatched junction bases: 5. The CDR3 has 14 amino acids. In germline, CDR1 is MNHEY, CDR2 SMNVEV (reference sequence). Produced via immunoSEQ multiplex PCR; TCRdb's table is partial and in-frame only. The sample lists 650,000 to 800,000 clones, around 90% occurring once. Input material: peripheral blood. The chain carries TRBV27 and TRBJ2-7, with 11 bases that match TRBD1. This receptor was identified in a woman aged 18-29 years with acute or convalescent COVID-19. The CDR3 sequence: CASSDRDRGYEQYF. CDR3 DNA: TGTGCCAGCAGCGACCGGGACAGGGGGTACGAGCAGTACTTC.